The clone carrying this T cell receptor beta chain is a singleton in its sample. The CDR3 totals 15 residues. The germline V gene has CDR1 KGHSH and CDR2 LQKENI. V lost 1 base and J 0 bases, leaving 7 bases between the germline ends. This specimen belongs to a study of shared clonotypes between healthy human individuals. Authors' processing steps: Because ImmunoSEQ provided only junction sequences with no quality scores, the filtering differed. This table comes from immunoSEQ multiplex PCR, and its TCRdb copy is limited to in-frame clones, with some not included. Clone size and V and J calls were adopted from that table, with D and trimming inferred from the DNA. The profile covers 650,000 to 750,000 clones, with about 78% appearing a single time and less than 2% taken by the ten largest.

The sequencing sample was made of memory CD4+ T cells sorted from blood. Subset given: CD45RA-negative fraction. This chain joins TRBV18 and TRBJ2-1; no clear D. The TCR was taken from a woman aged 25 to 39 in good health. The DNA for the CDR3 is TGTGCCAGCTCACCACGGTGGAGCTCCTACAATGAGCAGTTCTTC. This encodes CASSPRWSSYNEQFF. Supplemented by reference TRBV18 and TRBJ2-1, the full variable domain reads NAGVMQNPRHLVRRRGQEARLRCSPMKGHSHVYWYRQLPEEGLKFMVYLQKENIIDESGMPKERFSAEFPKEGPSILRIQQVVRGDSAAYFCASSPRWSSYNEQFFGPGTRLTVL.